This TCR beta chain was identified in a study of shared clonotypes between healthy human individuals. Study-wide points: Rarefaction showed that sequencing of sorted subsets was incomplete (despite large depth). Only blood underwent sampling, and tissue repertoires likely differ. What limited the represented genetic and exposure-history diversity was the small number of donors. Sequencing depth was a factor that was expected to affect clonotype sharing among donors.

Cells designated naive CD8 were CD45RO-negative and were positively selected for CCR7, with terminally differentiated effector memory CD45RA+ cells excluded. A remark on this clone: What it binds is not known.

Using immunoSEQ multiplex PCR, the repertoire was profiled, and TCRdb retains in-frame clones only, with some absent. The sample yields about 2,200,000 clones, about 93% seen once. The sample consisted of naive CD8+ T cells from PBMCs. The receptor was isolated from a young man in good health. Some clones in this sample may be carry-over from other donors' samples.

CDR3 nucleotide sequence: TGTGCCAGCAGTTTCCTGGGTGCGAACACTGAAGCTTTCTTT. Residues: CASSFLGANTEAFF. The V and J genes are TRBV27 and TRBJ1-1; D is ambiguous. The CDR3 covers 14 residues. Germline V gives CDR1 MNHEY, CDR2 SMNVEV (reference sequence). V lost 3 bases, J lost 1 base, and 9 bases lay in between.